This paragraph reports one T cell receptor beta chain. V lost 3 bases, J lost 2 bases, and 5 bases stayed unmatched. The CDR3 length is 15 residues. Germline CDR1 KGHSH, CDR2 LQKENI. Method: immunoSEQ multiplex PCR; TCRdb's copy keeps in-frame clones and lacks some. The data contain 90,000 or so clones, 85% of them singletons. The data stem from a study of cytomegalovirus exposure and HLA in healthy donors. J is TRBJ2-3 and V is TRBV18, with 7 nucleotides matching TRBD2. Sequencing was done on a sample of PBMCs. The clonotype comes from a man aged 18 to 30 in good health and CMV-seropositive. The CDR3 here is CASSPGREYTDTQYF. For the CDR3, the DNA is TGTGCCAGCTCACCGGGGCGGGAGTACACAGATACGCAGTATTTT.